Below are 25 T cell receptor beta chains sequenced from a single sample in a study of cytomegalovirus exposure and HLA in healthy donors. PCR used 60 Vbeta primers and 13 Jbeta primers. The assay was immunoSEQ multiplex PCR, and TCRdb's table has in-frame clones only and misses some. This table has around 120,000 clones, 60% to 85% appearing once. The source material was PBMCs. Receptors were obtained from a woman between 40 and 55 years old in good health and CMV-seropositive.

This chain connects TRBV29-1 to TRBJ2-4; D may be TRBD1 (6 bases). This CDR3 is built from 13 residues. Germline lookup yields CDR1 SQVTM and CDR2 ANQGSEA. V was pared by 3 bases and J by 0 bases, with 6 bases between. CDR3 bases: TGCAGCGTTGAGGACAGAGCCAAAAACATTCAGTACTTC. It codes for CSVEDRAKNIQYF.

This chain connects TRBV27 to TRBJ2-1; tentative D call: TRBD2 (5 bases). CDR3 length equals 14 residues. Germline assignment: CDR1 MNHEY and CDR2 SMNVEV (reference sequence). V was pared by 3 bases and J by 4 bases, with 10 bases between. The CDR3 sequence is CASSFRGEYNEQFF. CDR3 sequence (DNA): TGTGCCAGCAGTTTCCGGGGTGAATACAATGAGCAGTTCTTC.

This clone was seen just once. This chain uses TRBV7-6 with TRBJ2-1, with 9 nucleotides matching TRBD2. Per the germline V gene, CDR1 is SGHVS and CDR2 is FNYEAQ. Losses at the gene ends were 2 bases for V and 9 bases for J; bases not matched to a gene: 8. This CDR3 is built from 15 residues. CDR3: CASSLLAGVRGEQFF. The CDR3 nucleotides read TGTGCCAGCAGCTTATTAGCGGGAGTAAGGGGTGAGCAGTTCTTC.

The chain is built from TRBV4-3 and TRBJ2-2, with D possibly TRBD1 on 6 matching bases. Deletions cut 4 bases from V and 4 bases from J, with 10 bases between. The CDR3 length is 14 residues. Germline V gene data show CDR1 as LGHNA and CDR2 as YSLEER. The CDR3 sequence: CASSRSGVTGELFF. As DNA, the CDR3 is TGCGCCAGCAGCCGGTCAGGGGTCACCGGGGAGCTGTTTTTT.

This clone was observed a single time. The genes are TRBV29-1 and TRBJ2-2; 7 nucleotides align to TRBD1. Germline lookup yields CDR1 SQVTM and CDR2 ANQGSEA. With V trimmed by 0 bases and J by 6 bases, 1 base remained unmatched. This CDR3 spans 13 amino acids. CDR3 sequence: CSVEDTGAGELFF. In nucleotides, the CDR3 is TGCAGCGTTGAAGACACAGGGGCCGGGGAGCTGTTTTTT.

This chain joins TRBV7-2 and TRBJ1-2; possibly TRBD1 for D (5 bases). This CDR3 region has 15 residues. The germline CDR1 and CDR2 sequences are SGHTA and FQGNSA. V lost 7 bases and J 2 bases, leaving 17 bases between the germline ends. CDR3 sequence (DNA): TGTGCCAGCACAGCTTCCCAGGGATGGAACTATGGCTACACCTTC. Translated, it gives CASTASQGWNYGYTF.

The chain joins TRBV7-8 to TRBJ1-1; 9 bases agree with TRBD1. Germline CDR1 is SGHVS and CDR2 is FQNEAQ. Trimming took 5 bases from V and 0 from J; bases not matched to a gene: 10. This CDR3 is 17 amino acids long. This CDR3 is CASSHDRGAGVNTEAFF. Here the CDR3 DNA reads TGTGCCAGCAGCCATGACAGGGGGGCTGGGGTGAACACTGAAGCTTTCTTT.

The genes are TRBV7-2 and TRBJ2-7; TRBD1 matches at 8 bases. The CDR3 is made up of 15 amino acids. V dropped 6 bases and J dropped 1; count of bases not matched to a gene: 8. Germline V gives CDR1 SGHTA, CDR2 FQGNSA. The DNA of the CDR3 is TGTGCCAGCAGATTCGACAGGGGCAGATCCTACGAGCAGTACTTC. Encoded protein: CASRFDRGRSYEQYF.

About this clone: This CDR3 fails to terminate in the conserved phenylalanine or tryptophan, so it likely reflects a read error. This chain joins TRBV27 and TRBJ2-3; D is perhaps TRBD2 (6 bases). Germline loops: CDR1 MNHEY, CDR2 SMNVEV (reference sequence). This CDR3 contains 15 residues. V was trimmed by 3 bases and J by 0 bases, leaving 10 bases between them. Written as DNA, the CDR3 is TGTGCCAGCAGTTTCTTTGCGGGAAGCACAGATACGCAGTATGTT. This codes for CASSFFAGSTDTQYV.

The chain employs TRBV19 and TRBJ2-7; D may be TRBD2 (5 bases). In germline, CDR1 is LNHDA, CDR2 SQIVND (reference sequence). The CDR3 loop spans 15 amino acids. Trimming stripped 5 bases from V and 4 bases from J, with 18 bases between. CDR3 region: CASSYGYGGGYEQYF. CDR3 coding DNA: TGTGCCAGTAGTTACGGGTACGGAGGTGGTTACGAGCAGTACTTC.

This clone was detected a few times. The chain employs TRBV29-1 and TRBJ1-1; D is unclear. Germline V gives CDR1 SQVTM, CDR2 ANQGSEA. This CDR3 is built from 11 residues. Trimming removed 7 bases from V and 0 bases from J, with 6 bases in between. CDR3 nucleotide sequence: TGCAGCGGAGACTTGAACACTGAAGCTTTCTTT. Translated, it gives CSGDLNTEAFF.

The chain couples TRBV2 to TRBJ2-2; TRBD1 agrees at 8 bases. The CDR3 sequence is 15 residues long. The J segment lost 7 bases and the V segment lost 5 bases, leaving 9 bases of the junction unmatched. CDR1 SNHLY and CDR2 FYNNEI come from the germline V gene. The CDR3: CASSRRTGSSGELFF. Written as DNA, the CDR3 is TGTGCCAGCAGTCGACGGACAGGGTCCAGCGGGGAGCTGTTTTTT.

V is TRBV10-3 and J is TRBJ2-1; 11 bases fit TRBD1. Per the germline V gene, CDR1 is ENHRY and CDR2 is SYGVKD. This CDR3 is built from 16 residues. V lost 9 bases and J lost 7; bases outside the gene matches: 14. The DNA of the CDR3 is TGTGCCATTTCGCTCGGGCCGGGACAGGGGGAGAATGAGCAGTTCTTC. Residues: CAISLGPGQGENEQFF.

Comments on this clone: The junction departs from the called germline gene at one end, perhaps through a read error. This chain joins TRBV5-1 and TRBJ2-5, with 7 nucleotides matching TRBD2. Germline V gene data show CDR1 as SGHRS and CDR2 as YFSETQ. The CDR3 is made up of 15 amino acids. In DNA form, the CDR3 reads TGCGCCAGCAGCTTATACGGGGGGAACCAAGAGAGCCAGTACTTC. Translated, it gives CASSLYGGNQESQYF.

CDR3 loop: CAISGALNYGYTF. CDR3 nucleotide sequence: TGTGCCATCAGTGGGGCCTTAAACTATGGCTACACCTTC. The chain combines TRBV10-3 with TRBJ1-2; D is undetermined. Trimming cost V 4 bases and J 2 bases, with 8 bases left between them. Germline V gene lookup returns CDR1 ENHRY and CDR2 SYGVKD. The CDR3 length is 13 residues.

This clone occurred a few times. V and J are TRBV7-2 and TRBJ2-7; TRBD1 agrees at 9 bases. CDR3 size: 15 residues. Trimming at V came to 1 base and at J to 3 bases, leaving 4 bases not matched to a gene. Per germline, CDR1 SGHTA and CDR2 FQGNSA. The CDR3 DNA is TGTGCCAGCAGCTTAGAGGGGGGACAGGGCTACGAGCAGTACTTC. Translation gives CASSLEGGQGYEQYF. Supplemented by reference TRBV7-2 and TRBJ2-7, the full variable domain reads GAGVSQSPSNKVTEKGKDVELRCDPISGHTALYWYRQSLGQGLEFLIYFQGNSAPDKSGLPSDRFSAERTGGSVSTLTIQRTQQEDSAVYLCASSLEGGQGYEQYFGPGTRLTVT.

CDR3 loop: CASSDTGGGTEAFF. The CDR3 coding sequence is TGTGCCAGCTCCGATACAGGGGGGGGGACTGAAGCTTTCTTT. The V gene is TRBV18, the J gene TRBJ1-1; the match to TRBD1 covers 8 bases. From germline, CDR1 is KGHSH and CDR2 LQKENI. After removal of 6 bases from V and 5 bases from J, the junction contained 8 bases not matched to a gene. The length of the CDR3 is 14 residues. Looking up the rest from reference TRBV18 and TRBJ1-1 gives the full variable domain: NAGVMQNPRHLVRRRGQEARLRCSPMKGHSHVYWYRQLPEEGLKFMVYLQKENIIDESGMPKERFSAEFPKEGPSILRIQQVVRGDSAAYFCASSDTGGGTEAFFGQGTRLTVV.

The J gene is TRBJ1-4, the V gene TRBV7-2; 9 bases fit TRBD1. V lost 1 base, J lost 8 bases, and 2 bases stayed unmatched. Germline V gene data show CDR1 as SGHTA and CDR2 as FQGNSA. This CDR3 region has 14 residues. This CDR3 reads CASSLGGTGEKLFF. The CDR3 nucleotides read TGTGCCAGCAGCTTAGGAGGGACAGGGGAAAAACTGTTTTTT.

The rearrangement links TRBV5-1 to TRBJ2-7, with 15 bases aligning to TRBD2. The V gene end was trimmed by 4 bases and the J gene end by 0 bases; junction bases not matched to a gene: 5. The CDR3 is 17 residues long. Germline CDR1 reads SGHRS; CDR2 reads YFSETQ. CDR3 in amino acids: CASSPGLAGGLSYEQYF. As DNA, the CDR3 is TGCGCCAGCAGCCCGGGACTAGCGGGAGGTCTCTCCTACGAGCAGTACTTC.

The CDR3 loop reads CASSLKPRGGLDETQYF. Here the CDR3 DNA reads TGTGCCAGCTCACTCAAACCCCGGGGGGGCCTCGACGAGACCCAGTACTTC. The rearrangement joins TRBV18 to TRBJ2-5; TRBD2 matches 8 bases. The length of the CDR3 is 17 residues. Per the germline V gene, CDR1 is KGHSH and CDR2 is LQKENI. Unmatched junction bases numbered 15, after V lost 4 bases and J lost 5 bases.

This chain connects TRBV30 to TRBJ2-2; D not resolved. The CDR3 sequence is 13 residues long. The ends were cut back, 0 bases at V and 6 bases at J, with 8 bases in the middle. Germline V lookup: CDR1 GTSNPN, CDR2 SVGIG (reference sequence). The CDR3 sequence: CAWSVLLSGELFF. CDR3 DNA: TGTGCCTGGAGTGTACTCCTCTCCGGGGAGCTGTTTTTT.

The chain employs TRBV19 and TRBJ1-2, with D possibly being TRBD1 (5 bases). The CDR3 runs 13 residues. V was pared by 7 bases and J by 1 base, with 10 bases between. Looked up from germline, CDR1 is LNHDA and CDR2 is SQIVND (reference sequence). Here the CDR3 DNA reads TGTGCCAGTACCCTGGGACTTAACTATGGCTACACCTTC. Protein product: CASTLGLNYGYTF.

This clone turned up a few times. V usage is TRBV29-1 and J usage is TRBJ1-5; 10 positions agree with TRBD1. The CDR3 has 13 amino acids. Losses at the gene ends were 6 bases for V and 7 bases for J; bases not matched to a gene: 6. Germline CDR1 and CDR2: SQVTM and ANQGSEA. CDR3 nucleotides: TGCAGCGTCCAGACAGGGGGCGGACAGCCCCAGCATTTT. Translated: CSVQTGGGQPQHF.

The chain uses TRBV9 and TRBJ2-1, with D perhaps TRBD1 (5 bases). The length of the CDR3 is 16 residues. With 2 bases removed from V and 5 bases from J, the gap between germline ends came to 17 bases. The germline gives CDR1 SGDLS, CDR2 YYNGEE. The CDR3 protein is CASSVAGQGVNNEQFF. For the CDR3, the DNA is TGTGCCAGCAGCGTGGCAGGACAAGGAGTTAACAATGAGCAGTTCTTC.

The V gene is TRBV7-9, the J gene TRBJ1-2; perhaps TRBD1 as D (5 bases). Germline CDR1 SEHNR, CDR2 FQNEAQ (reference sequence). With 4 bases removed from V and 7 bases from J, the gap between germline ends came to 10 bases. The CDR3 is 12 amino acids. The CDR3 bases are TGTGCCAGCAGCTCAATCCAGGGTGGCTACACCTTC. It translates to CASSSIQGGYTF. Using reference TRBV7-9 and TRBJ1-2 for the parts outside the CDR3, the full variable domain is DTGVSQNPRHKITKRGQNVTFRCDPISEHNRLYWYRQTLGQGPEFLTYFQNEAQLEKSRLLSDRFSAERPKGSFSTLEIQRTEQGDSAMYLCASSSIQGGYTFGSGTRLTVV.